A selection of T cell receptor beta chains follows, all from one sample in a study of blood T cells in healthy people across ages. TCRdb independently ran MiXCR on the 5' RACE reads; one entry per CDR3 protein. Altogether roughly 900,000 distinct CDR3 sequences are present, around 28% being singletons, with the ten largest covering around a sixth. Sequenced material: blood. Receptors were obtained from a woman older than 75 in good health. Each CDR3 is given with its conserved first and last residue. D genes are given only for firm matches. Clone size is not always given. Where it is, it says once, few, many or a class for expanded clones.

>TRBJ2-6|TRBV7-2|few|NA|18
CASSLFASRHSGANVRTF
TGTGCCAGCAGCTTATTCGCCAGCAGACACTCTGGGGCCAACGTCCGGACTTTC
>TRBJ2-2|TRBV28|NA|NA|14
CASRIGPNTGELFF
TGTGCCAGCCGAATAGGACCGAACACCGGGGAGCTGTTTTTT
>TRBJ2-5|TRBV4-3|many|NA|16
CASSQDLATSQETQYF
TGCGCCAGCAGCCAAGACCTCGCGACTAGCCAAGAGACCCAGTACTTC
>TRBJ2-5|TRBV20-1|many|NA|13
CSAGQTRKETQYF
TGCAGTGCTGGACAAACAAGGAAAGAGACCCAGTACTTC
>TRBJ2-5|TRBV7-9|once|NA|14
CASSLGSLDETQYF
TGTGCCAGCAGCTTAGGGTCGCTAGATGAGACCCAGTACTTC
>TRBJ2-2|TRBV6-5|NA|NA|15
CASNRQAAVTGELFF
TGTGCCAGCAATCGACAGGCGGCCGTTACCGGGGAGCTGTTTTTT
>TRBJ2-5|TRBV9|many|TRBD2|16
CASSTSGTRTDETQYF
TGTGCCAGCAGCACTTCCGGGACTAGGACGGATGAGACCCAGTACTTC
>TRBJ2-7|TRBV20-1|many|NA|14
CSARSRGHTLEQYF
TGCAGTGCTAGATCCCGAGGACACACTCTCGAGCAGTACTTC
>TRBJ1-5|TRBV7-2|NA|TRBD1|16
CASSWGQPLGNQPQQF
TGTGCCAGCAGCTGGGGACAGCCCTTAGGCAATCAGCCCCAGCAGTTT
>TRBJ1-4|TRBV6-6|many|NA|17
CASSKKTGGLPNEKLFF
TGTGCCAGCAGTAAGAAGACAGGTGGATTGCCTAATGAAAAACTGTTTTTT
>TRBJ2-1|TRBV20-1|NA|TRBD2|18
CSARDPSGTSRPVNEQFF
TGCAGTGCTAGAGACCCGAGCGGGACTAGCCGGCCCGTCAATGAGCAGTTCTTC
>TRBJ1-5|TRBV7-9|NA|TRBD1|16
CASSLEGGANNKPQHF
TGTGCCAGCAGCTTAGAAGGGGGCGCAAATAACAAGCCCCAGCATTTT
>TRBJ2-1|TRBV20-1|NA|TRBD2|15
CSARPGLATYNEQFF
TGCAGTGCTAGACCCGGACTAGCGACCTACAATGAGCAGTTCTTC
>TRBJ2-4|TRBV20-1|many|TRBD2|15
CSAHDVLAGKNIQYF
TGCAGTGCTCACGACGTACTAGCGGGGAAAAACATTCAGTACTTC
>TRBJ1-2|TRBV24-1|NA|NA|16
CATSDSNDGQCYGYTF
TGTGCCACCAGTGATTCAAACGATGGACAGTGCTATGGCTACACCTTC
>TRBJ1-1|TRBV20-1|NA|TRBD1|15
CSASPDNRGLTEAFF
TGCAGTGCTTCTCCCGATAACAGGGGGCTCACTGAAGCTTTCTTT